Below, 20 T cell receptor beta chains from the same sample are listed, as sequenced in a study of T cells in Graves' hyperthyroidism and ophthalmopathy. RNA transcripts served as the template for amplifying TCR beta CDR3 regions. First-round RT-PCR with HTBI primers amplified the TCR CDR3 region. Via MiXCR, TCRdb re-called the multiplex PCR reads, giving one row per CDR3 protein. This sample has roughly 500,000 distinct CDR3 sequences, with 46% found just once. What was sequenced was peripheral blood or thyroid tissue (not recorded which). The receptors derive from an adult woman with Graves' disease, either hyperthyroidism or ophthalmopathy (not recorded which).

V usage is TRBV20-1 and J usage is TRBJ1-6; D is uncertain. Germline values: CDR1 DFQATT, CDR2 SNEGSKA (reference sequence). The germline V and J ends were trimmed by 2 bases and 14 bases, with 13 bases remaining between them. This CDR3 region has 12 residues. CDR3 loop: CSARFEGLTLHF. The CDR3 nucleotides are TGCAGTGCTAGATTTGAGGGTCTAACCCTCCACTTT.

The rearrangement uses TRBV12-3 or TRBV12-4 and TRBJ1-2, with 7 positions matching TRBD1. The CDR3 totals 14 residues. Trimming took 7 bases from V and 12 from J; bases not matched to a gene: 17. The DNA of the CDR3 is TGTGCCAGCACTTATACAGGGGCTAGGACTGGAAACACCTTC. It codes for CASTYTGARTGNTF.

This clonotype was found many times. V is TRBV7-9 and J is TRBJ1-1; D gene ambiguous. The CDR3 extends over 11 amino acids. CDR1 SEHNR and CDR2 FQNEAQ come from the germline V gene (reference sequence). The V end lost 2 bases, the J end lost 7 bases, and 5 bases lay between the germline ends. The CDR3 DNA is TGTGCCAGCAGCTTACAGAATGAAGCTTTCTTT. Residues: CASSLQNEAFF.

The chain employs TRBV10-3 and TRBJ2-7, with 8 positions matching TRBD2. There are 13 residues in the CDR3. Germline assignment: CDR1 ENHRY and CDR2 SYGVKD. Trimming removed 10 bases from V and 1 base from J; junction bases left unmatched: 6. This CDR3 reads CATTTSGSYEQYF. The CDR3 DNA follows: TGTGCCACTACCACTAGCGGTTCCTACGAGCAGTACTTC.

There are many counts of this clonotype. The rearrangement uses TRBV9 and TRBJ2-7; D may match TRBD1 or TRBD2 (6 bases each). Germline loops: CDR1 SGDLS, CDR2 YYNGEE. Trimming stripped 0 bases from V and 10 bases from J, with 14 bases between. This CDR3 has 13 residues. The DNA for the CDR3 is TGTGCCAGCAGCGTAGGGACGGGGGCCAACCAGTACTTC. This encodes CASSVGTGANQYF.

Note on this clonotype: The junction differs from germline at one of its ends, possibly a read error. The J gene is TRBJ2-2, the V gene TRBV7-9; D not certain. CDR1 SEHNR and CDR2 FQNEAQ come from the germline V gene (reference sequence). The CDR3 is made up of 13 amino acids. The CDR3, as DNA: TGTGCCAGCAGCTTCGCCAACACAGGGGAGCTGTTTTTT. It is translated as CASSFANTGELFF.

This clonotype was observed at least ten times. The J gene is TRBJ1-5, the V gene TRBV2; D is perhaps TRBD1 (6 bases). The length of the CDR3 is 14 residues. Trimming removed 8 bases at V and 0 bases at J, with 11 bases between. Germline values: CDR1 SNHLY, CDR2 FYNNEI. The CDR3 DNA sequence: TGTGCCAGCCAGGGGCAGGGTAGCAATCAGCCCCAGCATTTT. Encoded protein: CASQGQGSNQPQHF.

The V gene is TRBV4-1, the J gene TRBJ2-6, with D possibly matching TRBD1 (6 bases). The germline gives CDR1 MGHRA, CDR2 YSYEKL. V was clipped by 4 bases and J by 0 bases, with 16 bases between them. This CDR3 comprises 18 residues. The CDR3 coding sequence is TGCGCCAGCAGCCCCGCCCGGACAGAGTTCTCTGGGGCCAACGTCCTGACTTTC. This encodes CASSPARTEFSGANVLTF.

Points on this clonotype: The junction departs from germline at one end; a sequencing error may be responsible. The rearrangement links TRBV4-1 to TRBJ1-4, with TRBD1 as a possible D gene (5 bases). Germline assignment: CDR1 MGHRA and CDR2 YSYEKL. The CDR3 spans 14 residues. Written as DNA, the CDR3 is TGTGCCAGCAGATTAGGCCAGGACAATGAAAAGCTGTTTTTT. Amino acids: CASRLGQDNEKLFF.

The rearrangement joins TRBV12-3 or TRBV12-4 to TRBJ2-5; tentatively, D is TRBD1 or TRBD2 (5 bases each). The V end lost 6 bases, the J end lost 12 bases, and 17 bases lay between the germline ends. The CDR3 runs to 12 residues. The CDR3: CASSPTGPAKYF. The CDR3 nucleotides are TGTGCCAGCAGCCCGACGGGACCAGCTAAGTACTTC.

This clonotype was seen just once. The chain carries TRBV7-9 and TRBJ1-1; the D gene is possibly TRBD1 (5 bases). The germline V gene has CDR1 SEHNR and CDR2 FQNEAQ (reference sequence). V gave up 5 bases and J gave up 8 bases, with 9 bases separating them. This CDR3 is 11 amino acids long. The CDR3 region is CASSRNREAFF. The CDR3 DNA sequence: TGTGCCAGCAGCCGCAACAGGGAAGCTTTCTTT.

This sequence joins TRBV6-2 or TRBV6-3 and TRBJ2-7; tentatively, D is TRBD2 (6 bases). The J call may be faulty, since TRBJ2-5 better matches the DNA end. There are 15 residues in the CDR3. Germline CDR1 MNHEY, CDR2 SVGEGT. CDR3 in DNA: TGTGCCAGCAGTTACGGGGAGGAGGACCAAGAGACCCAGTACTTC. Translated, it gives CASSYGEEDQETQYF.

This clonotype was counted only a few times. This chain connects TRBV7-8 to TRBJ2-7, with D uncertain. Trimming pared 4 bases from V and 2 bases from J, leaving 18 bases between. Germline V gene lookup returns CDR1 SGHVS and CDR2 FQNEAQ. The CDR3 consists of 16 residues. The CDR3 nucleotides read TGTGCCAGCAGCTCTAGGACGGTTTCTTGGGCCTACGAGCAGTACTTC. It specifies CASSSRTVSWAYEQYF.

This chain connects TRBV7-4 to TRBJ1-1; 10 bases align to TRBD1. This CDR3 region has 18 residues. CDR1 is SGHVT, CDR2 SQSDAQ, per germline. V trimming: 1 base; J trimming: 1 base; junction bases outside the gene matches: 9. The CDR3 DNA reads as TGTGCCAGCAGCTTAGGTCCATTGGGACAGGGGAGGAACACTGAAGCTTTCTTT. Its translation is CASSLGPLGQGRNTEAFF.

The chain links TRBV7-3 to TRBJ2-1; D not resolved. CDR1 SGHTA and CDR2 FQGTGA come from the germline V gene. Trimming cost V 6 bases and J 2 bases, with 8 bases left between them. The CDR3 contains 13 residues. For the CDR3, the DNA is TGTGCCAGCAGTTTCACAGCCTACAATGAGCAGTTCTTC. It is translated as CASSFTAYNEQFF.

This clonotype was counted at least ten times. The V gene is TRBV19, the J gene TRBJ2-5, with a weak D call TRBD1 (6 bases). This CDR3 has 12 amino acids. CDR1 is LNHDA, CDR2 SQIVND, per germline (reference sequence). The ends were cut back, 5 bases at V and 4 bases at J, with 8 bases in the middle. CDR3: CASSGRGETQYF. For the CDR3, the DNA is TGTGCCAGTAGTGGCAGGGGAGAGACCCAGTACTTC.

Concerning this clonotype itself: Without the conserved terminal phenylalanine or tryptophan, this CDR3 likely stems from a read error. No DNA is shown, since the ends of the CDR3 on it are uncertain; the CDR3 is the one TCRdb lists. The chain carries TRBV5-6 and TRBJ2-1; whether TRBD2, the table's D call, matches the DNA was not checked. Germline V gene sequence: CDR1 SGHDT, CDR2 YYEEEE. Both ends counted, the CDR3 spans 8 residues. This chain's CDR3 is CASSRGAG.

The chain links TRBV3-1 to TRBJ2-5; 7 bases map to TRBD2. The CDR3 runs to 12 residues. Per the germline V gene, CDR1 is LGHDT and CDR2 is YNNKEL (reference sequence). With 3 bases clipped from V and 5 bases from J, the junction kept 0 bases outside the gene matches. The CDR3 sequence: CASSQRGETQYF. In nucleotides, the CDR3 is TGTGCCAGCAGCCAGCGGGGGGAGACCCAGTACTTC.

The chain links TRBV29-1 to TRBJ2-5; D is unclear. CDR3 size: 11 residues. Germline CDR1 reads SQVTM; CDR2 reads ANQGSEA. V lost 6 bases and J 4 bases, leaving 9 bases between the germline ends. CDR3: CSVTVGETQYF. The CDR3 DNA sequence: TGCAGCGTAACTGTAGGAGAGACCCAGTACTTC.

This clonotype was picked up many times. The chain is built from TRBV19 and TRBJ1-1; D is possibly TRBD1 (6 bases). CDR3 length: 15 residues. CDR1 and CDR2 from the germline V gene are LNHDA and SQIVND (reference sequence). V was shortened by 4 bases and J by 1 base, with 13 bases between the two germline ends. The CDR3 spells CASSNPGQTNTEAFF. The CDR3 coding sequence is TGTGCCAGTAGTAACCCAGGACAGACGAACACTGAAGCTTTCTTT.